The 30 T cell receptor beta chains below come from one sample, sequenced in a study of T cells after yellow fever vaccination. TCRdb reprocessed the 5' RACE reads with MiXCR, giving one entry per CDR3 protein. The repertoire has about 220,000 distinct CDR3 sequences, around 3.1% of them found once; the top ten carry under 3.5%. The source was CD4+ T cells sorted from PBMCs, collected 10 days after the yellow fever booster vaccination. The origin of the receptors is a man aged 18-30 years who received the YFV17D yellow fever vaccine.

Ten or more counts support this clonotype. This rearrangement joins TRBV29-1 to TRBJ1-1; unclear D gene. The V and J ends lost 4 bases and 0 bases respectively, with 12 bases between them. This CDR3 comprises 14 residues. Germline lookup yields CDR1 SQVTM and CDR2 ANQGSEA. DNA for the CDR3: TGCAGCGTTGGAAGGCGGAACATGAACACTGAAGCTTTCTTT. Protein sequence: CSVGRRNMNTEAFF.

This clonotype was counted a few times. The genes are TRBV28 and TRBJ1-2; 7 bases agree with TRBD1. Germline assignment: CDR1 MDHEN and CDR2 SYDVKM. The CDR3 has 17 amino acids. V gave up 6 bases and J gave up 8 bases; unmatched junction bases: 21. This chain's CDR3 is CASRKVLGGLERRGYTF. CDR3 DNA sequence: TGTGCCAGCAGAAAAGTTTTAGGGGGCCTTGAGAGGAGGGGCTACACCTTC.

This clonotype appeared a few times. The rearrangement uses TRBV9 and TRBJ1-3; D is undetermined. From germline, CDR1 is SGDLS and CDR2 YYNGEE. This CDR3 has 16 residues. The V end lost 4 bases, the J end lost 0 bases, and 14 bases lay between the germline ends. CDR3 sequence: CASSPQGRISGNTIYF. CDR3 bases: TGTGCCAGCAGCCCACAAGGACGGATCTCTGGAAACACCATATATTTT.

This clonotype was observed many times. The chain employs TRBV5-1 and TRBJ2-7, with 7 positions matching TRBD1. The ends lost 0 bases at V and 3 bases at J; junction bases unmatched: 6. The germline CDR1 and CDR2 sequences are SGHRS and YFSETQ. The CDR3 consists of 15 residues. CDR3 sequence: CASSLGGGGNYEQYF. For the CDR3, the DNA is TGCGCCAGCAGCTTGGGAGGGGGCGGAAACTACGAGCAGTACTTC.

This clonotype occurred a few times. This chain uses TRBV7-2 with TRBJ2-5; 13 bases line up with TRBD2. CDR3 size: 17 residues. V lost 4 bases and J lost 0; bases outside the gene matches: 5. Germline CDR1 and CDR2: SGHTA and FQGNSA. The CDR3, as DNA: TGTGCCAGCAGCTCAGTACTAGCGGGGGGGTACCAAGAGACCCAGTACTTC. Its protein product is CASSSVLAGGYQETQYF.

The chain has TRBV9 and TRBJ2-2; TRBD2 agrees at 8 bases. Per germline, CDR1 SGDLS and CDR2 YYNGEE. Trimming removed 4 bases from V and 8 bases from J; junction bases left unmatched: 16. This CDR3 comprises 17 residues. This chain's CDR3 is CASSPRSPGLGVGELFF. The CDR3 nucleotides are TGTGCCAGCAGCCCGAGAAGCCCGGGACTAGGGGTTGGGGAGCTGTTTTTT. Filled out from reference TRBV9 and TRBJ2-2, the complete variable domain reads DSGVTQTPKHLITATGQRVTLRCSPRSGDLSVYWYQQSLDQGLQFLIQYYNGEERAKGNILERFSAQQFPDLHSELNLSSLELGDSALYFCASSPRSPGLGVGELFFGEGSRLTVL.

Only a few counts were recorded for this clonotype. The chain couples TRBV9 to TRBJ1-1; tentatively, D is TRBD1 (6 bases). There are 14 residues in the CDR3. The germline V gene encodes CDR1 SGDLS and CDR2 YYNGEE. V lost 4 bases to trimming and J lost 1 base, with 11 bases between them. This chain's CDR3 is CASSLKGGNTEAFF. For the CDR3, the DNA is TGTGCCAGCAGCCTGAAAGGGGGGAACACTGAAGCTTTCTTT.

This clonotype was counted ten times or more. The chain has TRBV3-1 and TRBJ2-3; D perhaps matches TRBD2 (6 bases). The CDR3 extends over 14 amino acids. With 4 bases removed from V and 5 bases from J, the gap between germline ends came to 13 bases. CDR1 and CDR2 (germline): LGHDT, YNNKEL (reference sequence). The CDR3 is CASSPRREVDTQYF. In DNA, the CDR3 is TGTGCCAGCAGCCCCAGAAGGGAGGTAGATACGCAGTATTTT.

In its sample, this clonotype was seen a few times. The CDR3: CASTRPLSGSLTDTQYF. The CDR3 DNA reads TGTGCCAGCACCCGACCTTTGTCAGGGAGCCTGACAGATACGCAGTATTTT. The chain uses TRBV5-6 and TRBJ2-3; D tentatively reads TRBD1 or TRBD2 (5 bases each). CDR1 and CDR2 from the germline V gene are SGHDT and YYEEEE. The CDR3 runs to 17 residues. Trimming pared 6 bases from V and 3 bases from J, leaving 23 bases between.

This clonotype was counted at least ten times. V and J are TRBV20-1 and TRBJ2-5; TRBD1 aligns across 10 bases. This CDR3 is built from 14 residues. After removal of 3 bases from V and 5 bases from J, the junction contained 6 bases not matched to a gene. Germline values: CDR1 DFQATT, CDR2 SNEGSKA (reference sequence). The CDR3 DNA reads TGCAGTGCTAGTAAGACAGGGGGCGCCGAGACCCAGTACTTC. Its protein product is CSASKTGGAETQYF.

This clonotype has a count of ten or more. The chain carries TRBV5-6 and TRBJ2-3, with 7 positions matching TRBD1. V shed 1 base and J 6 bases; nucleotides not matched to a gene: 2. Germline loops: CDR1 SGHDT, CDR2 YYEEEE. The CDR3 has 13 amino acids. The CDR3 spells CASSLRGHDTQYF. The CDR3, as DNA: TGTGCCAGCAGCTTGAGGGGGCACGATACGCAGTATTTT.

V usage is TRBV19 and J usage is TRBJ1-5; D not resolved. CDR1 and CDR2 (germline): LNHDA, SQIVND (reference sequence). The germline V and J ends were trimmed by 8 bases and 0 bases, with 8 bases remaining between them. This CDR3 contains 13 residues. The CDR3 DNA is TGTGCCAGTGCCGATTATAGCAATCAGCCCCAGCATTTT. It is translated as CASADYSNQPQHF.

This clonotype has only a few counts. The rearrangement joins TRBV4-1 to TRBJ1-1; 9 bases align to TRBD1. Germline V CDR1 and CDR2: MGHRA, YSYEKL. CDR3 length equals 18 residues. V shed 3 bases and J 5 bases; nucleotides not matched to a gene: 16. In nucleotides, the CDR3 is TGCGCCAGCAGCCAGGGGACAGGGAGGAACAAAGTCGGGACTGAAGCTTTCTTT. Translated: CASSQGTGRNKVGTEAFF.

This clonotype occurred many times. The J gene is TRBJ2-2, the V gene TRBV12-3 or TRBV12-4; 7 bases map to TRBD2. The CDR3 consists of 15 residues. V dropped 5 bases and J dropped 0; count of bases not matched to a gene: 3. In DNA form, the CDR3 reads TGTGCCAGCAGTCGTCGGGGGGCGAACACCGGGGAGCTGTTTTTT. Protein: CASSRRGANTGELFF.

This CDR3 is CAIRRESTGVLTF. CDR3 coding DNA: TGTGCCATTAGAAGGGAGTCGACCGGCGTCCTGACTTTC. J is TRBJ2-6 and V is TRBV2; tentatively, D is TRBD2 (5 bases). The CDR3 covers 13 residues. V was cut by 10 bases and J by 12 bases, with 19 bases left in between. The germline CDR1 and CDR2 sequences are SNHLY and FYNNEI.

This clonotype was seen only a few times. The V call is TRBV5-1, the J call TRBJ2-1; D remains unclear. The ends were cut back, 0 bases at V and 6 bases at J, with 7 bases in the middle. This CDR3 spans 13 amino acids. Germline V gene sequence: CDR1 SGHRS, CDR2 YFSETQ. CDR3 in DNA: TGCGCCAGCAGCTTGGTTGGGTTCAATGAGCAGTTCTTC. It codes for CASSLVGFNEQFF.

The table lists this clonotype with many counts. V is TRBV29-1 and J is TRBJ1-2; 7 bases match TRBD1. Trimming at V came to 3 bases and at J to 3 bases, leaving 10 bases not matched to a gene. CDR3 length equals 15 residues. Germline CDR1 reads SQVTM; CDR2 reads ANQGSEA. CDR3 sequence: CSVDGGTADDYGYTF. The CDR3 bases are TGCAGCGTTGATGGGGGGACAGCGGACGACTATGGCTACACCTTC.

Comment on this clonotype: This may stem from a read error, because a much larger clone lies one nucleotide away. The CDR3 coding sequence is TGCGCCAGCAGCGGATCCGGGACAGTCACAGTTACGCAGTATTTT. Its translation is CASSGSGTVTVTQYF. The J gene is TRBJ2-3, the V gene TRBV5-1; 7 bases fit TRBD1. Per germline, CDR1 SGHRS and CDR2 YFSETQ. The CDR3 totals 15 residues.

In this sample, this clonotype turned up a few times. This sequence joins TRBV3-1 and TRBJ2-4; 14 bases fit TRBD2. Per germline, CDR1 LGHDT and CDR2 YNNKEL (reference sequence). CDR3 length: 15 amino acids. V shed 0 bases, J shed 9 bases, and the junction held 1 base outside the gene matches. CDR3 loop: CASSQEGLAGGIQYF. DNA of the CDR3: TGTGCCAGCAGCCAAGAAGGACTAGCGGGGGGCATTCAGTACTTC.

The sample holds many counts of this clonotype. The chain uses TRBV2 and TRBJ2-7; 10 bases are shared with TRBD2. This CDR3 comprises 14 residues. V trimming: 5 bases; J trimming: 1 base; junction bases outside the gene matches: 2. CDR1 is SNHLY, CDR2 FYNNEI, per germline. The chain's CDR3 is CASSRTSGSYEQYF. In DNA form, the CDR3 reads TGTGCCAGCAGTCGGACTAGCGGTTCCTACGAGCAGTACTTC.

The chain recombines TRBV9 with TRBJ2-3; D call uncertain. V shed 2 bases and J shed 6 bases, with 10 bases lying between them. The length of the CDR3 is 13 residues. Germline CDR1 reads SGDLS; CDR2 reads YYNGEE. The CDR3 DNA reads as TGTGCCAGCAGCGTTTATCTAGGGGATACGCAGTATTTT. This sequence encodes CASSVYLGDTQYF.

The V call is TRBV7-9, the J call TRBJ1-4; D ambiguous. Germline CDR1 and CDR2: SEHNR and FQNEAQ (reference sequence). The V end lost 5 bases, the J end lost 5 bases, and 15 bases lay between the germline ends. This CDR3 region has 15 residues. Written as DNA, the CDR3 is TGTGCCAGCAGCCCCTCCGTAGGAGGGAATGAAAAACTGTTTTTT. Its protein is CASSPSVGGNEKLFF. Drawing the rest from reference TRBV7-9 and TRBJ1-4, the complete variable domain is DTGVSQNPRHKITKRGQNVTFRCDPISEHNRLYWYRQTLGQGPEFLTYFQNEAQLEKSRLLSDRFSAERPKGSFSTLEIQRTEQGDSAMYLCASSPSVGGNEKLFFGSGTQLSVL.

This clonotype was seen a handful of times. V gene TRBV7-8 combines with J gene TRBJ2-1; 7 bases map to TRBD2. J was trimmed by 2 bases and V by 1 base; bases with no gene match: 2. Germline V CDR1 and CDR2: SGHVS, FQNEAQ. CDR3 size: 15 residues. The CDR3 is CASSLVAGAYNEQFF. CDR3 nucleotide sequence: TGTGCCAGCAGCTTAGTGGCGGGGGCCTACAATGAGCAGTTCTTC. Full variable domain (missing parts from reference TRBV7-8 and TRBJ2-1): GAGVSQSPRYKVAKRGQDVALRCDPISGHVSLFWYQQALGQGPEFLTYFQNEAQLDKSGLPSDRFFAERPEGSVSTLKIQRTQQEDSAVYLCASSLVAGAYNEQFFGPGTRLTVL.

The gene calls are TRBV4-2 and TRBJ2-5; perhaps TRBD2 as D (7 bases). V lost 1 base and J 5 bases, leaving 20 bases between the germline ends. The CDR3 sequence is 17 residues long. Germline CDR1 LGHNA, CDR2 YNFKEQ. CDR3 amino acids: CASSQAGRGGGRETQYF. The CDR3 DNA sequence: TGTGCCAGCAGCCAAGCAGGGAGGGGGGGCGGTAGGGAGACCCAGTACTTC.

The chain carries TRBV4-3 and TRBJ2-5; D call uncertain. CDR3 length: 13 amino acids. Germline assignment: CDR1 LGHNA and CDR2 YSLEER. The V gene lost 0 bases and the J gene lost 4 bases, with 6 bases spanning the gap. CDR3 loop: CASSQDYRETQYF. The CDR3 nucleotides read TGCGCCAGCAGCCAAGATTACAGAGAGACCCAGTACTTC.

This chain connects TRBV3-1 to TRBJ2-7; TRBD1 matches at 8 bases. Germline-derived CDR1 and CDR2 are LGHDT and YNNKEL (reference sequence). CDR3 length equals 14 residues. V dropped 6 bases and J dropped 4; count of bases not matched to a gene: 8. The CDR3: CASRPSGGSYEQYF. As DNA, the CDR3 is TGTGCCAGCAGACCATCAGGGGGCTCATACGAGCAGTACTTC.

This clonotype was seen ten or more times. J is TRBJ2-1 and V is TRBV15; D not resolved. CDR1 LNHNV and CDR2 YYDKDF come from the germline V gene (reference sequence). Trimming cost V 0 bases and J 8 bases, with 5 bases left between them. CDR3 length equals 12 residues. CDR3 bases: TGTGCCACCAGCAGAGATTCGGATGAGCAGTTCTTC. Translated: CATSRDSDEQFF.

Only a few counts were recorded for this clonotype. The chain joins TRBV7-2 to TRBJ2-2, with D maybe TRBD2 (7 bases). Trimming took 7 bases from V and 5 from J, leaving 17 bases between them. The germline gives CDR1 SGHTA, CDR2 FQGNSA. This CDR3 is 15 amino acids long. The CDR3 nucleotides read TGTGCCAGCACCCTGAGGGGGGGGAGTACCGGGGAGCTGTTTTTT. Protein sequence: CASTLRGGSTGELFF.

The chain employs TRBV5-1 and TRBJ2-7, with D possibly being TRBD2 (6 bases). The CDR3 is 15 amino acids. Germline CDR1 reads SGHRS; CDR2 reads YFSETQ. V lost 4 bases and J lost 0, with 14 bases in between. CDR3 in DNA: TGCGCCAGCAGCCCGGGACTGTCGAGCTCCTACGAGCAGTACTTC. Residues: CASSPGLSSSYEQYF.

The chain employs TRBV5-1 and TRBJ2-6; unclear D gene. Trimming removed 2 bases at V and 1 base at J, with 13 bases between. This CDR3 region has 17 residues. Looked up from germline, CDR1 is SGHRS and CDR2 is YFSETQ. CDR3 nucleotides: TGCGCCAGCAGCTTCCAATACTTAGTGTCTGGGGCCAACGTCCTGACTTTC. Residues: CASSFQYLVSGANVLTF. Filled out from reference TRBV5-1 and TRBJ2-6, the complete variable domain reads KAGVTQTPRYLIKTRGQQVTLSCSPISGHRSVSWYQQTPGQGLQFLFEYFSETQRNKGNFPGRFSGRQFSNSRSEMNVSTLELGDSALYLCASSFQYLVSGANVLTFGAGSRLTVL.